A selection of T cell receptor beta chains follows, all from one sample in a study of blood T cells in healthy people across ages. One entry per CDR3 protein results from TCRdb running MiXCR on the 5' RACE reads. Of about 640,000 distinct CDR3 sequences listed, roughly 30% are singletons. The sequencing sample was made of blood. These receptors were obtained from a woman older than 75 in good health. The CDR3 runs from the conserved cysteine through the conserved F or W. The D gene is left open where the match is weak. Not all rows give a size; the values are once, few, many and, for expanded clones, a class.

CDR3nt: TGTGCCAGCAGCTTAACAGCGGGGTTTATTGAAAAACTGTTTTTT
CDR3aa: CASSLTAGFIEKLFF
j_gene: TRBJ1-4
len: 15
abundance: many
d_gene: NA
v_gene: TRBV7-9

CDR3nt: TGTGCCAGCAGCGACCGGGACAACTATAATTCACCCCTCCACTTT
CDR3aa: CASSDRDNYNSPLHF
j_gene: TRBJ1-6
len: 15
abundance: few
d_gene: NA
v_gene: TRBV9

CDR3nt: TGCAGTGCTAGAGATTCGACCTCCGGGGGCAATCAGCCCCAGCATTTT
CDR3aa: CSARDSTSGGNQPQHF
j_gene: TRBJ1-5
len: 16
abundance: many
d_gene: NA
v_gene: TRBV20-1

CDR3nt: TGCGCCAGCAGCTTGAGAGCGCAGTCCGGGACAGCAAATGAAAAACTGTTTTTT
CDR3aa: CASSLRAQSGTANEKLFF
j_gene: TRBJ1-4
len: 18
abundance: many
d_gene: TRBD1
v_gene: TRBV5-1

CDR3nt: TGTGCCAGCAGTTACCTATCCCTCAGGGGTGAGCAGTTCTTC
CDR3aa: CASSYLSLRGEQFF
j_gene: TRBJ2-1
len: 14
abundance: many
d_gene: NA
v_gene: TRBV6-2/TRBV6-3

CDR3nt: TGTGCCAGCAGCTTAGATGGATCGCGAGCCAAAAACATTCAGTACTTC
CDR3aa: CASSLDGSRAKNIQYF
j_gene: TRBJ2-4
len: 16
abundance: NA
d_gene: NA
v_gene: TRBV7-2

CDR3nt: TGTGCCAGCAGTTCTGTTCATCCGGGCCAAGAGACCCAGTACTTC
CDR3aa: CASSSVHPGQETQYF
j_gene: TRBJ2-5
len: 15
abundance: many
d_gene: NA
v_gene: TRBV5-6

CDR3nt: TGTGCCAGCTCACCACGCCCGGGGGCTGATCCTAACTATGGCTACACCTTC
CDR3aa: CASSPRPGADPNYGYTF
j_gene: TRBJ1-2
len: 17
abundance: NA
d_gene: NA
v_gene: TRBV18

CDR3nt: TGTGCCAGCAGCCCGACAGGGGTTTTACAAGAGGCCCAGTACTTC
CDR3aa: CASSPTGVLQEAQYF
j_gene: TRBJ2-5
len: 15
abundance: few
d_gene: TRBD1
v_gene: TRBV7-2

CDR3nt: TGTGCCAGCTCACCAAACCGCCAGGCCCAGAACACTGAAGCTTTCTTT
CDR3aa: CASSPNRQAQNTEAFF
j_gene: TRBJ1-1
len: 16
abundance: NA
d_gene: NA
v_gene: TRBV18

CDR3nt: TGTGCCAGCAGCTCAACCTTAGCGGGGGCCTCCTACAATGAGCAGTTCTTC
CDR3aa: CASSSTLAGASYNEQFF
j_gene: TRBJ2-1
len: 17
abundance: many
d_gene: TRBD2
v_gene: TRBV7-9

CDR3nt: TGCAGTGCTAGGAAAACTAGCGGGGGGCTGGATGAGCAGTTCTTC
CDR3aa: CSARKTSGGLDEQFF
j_gene: TRBJ2-1
len: 15
abundance: many
d_gene: TRBD2
v_gene: TRBV20-1

CDR3nt: TGTGTCAGCAGCTTGGGAACAGGGATTGATGGCTACACCTTC
CDR3aa: CVSSLGTGIDGYTF
j_gene: TRBJ1-2
len: 14
abundance: NA
d_gene: NA
v_gene: TRBV5-6

CDR3nt: TGTGCCTGGAGTCTTTTCAACAGGGGATTCTATGGCTACACCTTC
CDR3aa: CAWSLFNRGFYGYTF
j_gene: TRBJ1-2
len: 15
abundance: few
d_gene: TRBD1
v_gene: TRBV30

CDR3nt: TGCGCCAGCAGCTCCCGGGACAGGGGATCAAACTATGGCTACACCTTC
CDR3aa: CASSSRDRGSNYGYTF
j_gene: TRBJ1-2
len: 16
abundance: NA
d_gene: TRBD1
v_gene: TRBV5-1

CDR3nt: TGTGCCAGCAGCCGAACGGACAGGGGGGATGGCTACACCTTC
CDR3aa: CASSRTDRGDGYTF
j_gene: TRBJ1-2
len: 14
abundance: NA
d_gene: TRBD1
v_gene: TRBV7-9

CDR3nt: TGTGCCAGCAGCTTCCAGGGAATTGAGGAGACCCAGTACTTC
CDR3aa: CASSFQGIEETQYF
j_gene: TRBJ2-5
len: 14
abundance: once
d_gene: NA
v_gene: TRBV7-2

CDR3nt: TGTGCCAGCAGCTTCAGACTCGCCGAGACCCAGTACTTC
CDR3aa: CASSFRLAETQYF
j_gene: TRBJ2-5
len: 13
abundance: NA
d_gene: NA
v_gene: TRBV7-9

CDR3nt: TGTGCCAGCAGCTTGGAACCCGCCCAGCCCCAGCATTTT
CDR3aa: CASSLEPAQPQHF
j_gene: TRBJ1-5
len: 13
abundance: many
d_gene: NA
v_gene: TRBV5-6

CDR3nt: TGTGCCATCCGAGACAGGGTTCTTGACACCGGGGAGCTGTTTTTT
CDR3aa: CAIRDRVLDTGELFF
j_gene: TRBJ2-2
len: 15
abundance: NA
d_gene: TRBD1
v_gene: TRBV10-3

CDR3nt: TGTGCCAGCAGTTACTCGGACAAGGGATACGAGCAGTACTTC
CDR3aa: CASSYSDKGYEQYF
j_gene: TRBJ2-7
len: 14
abundance: many
d_gene: NA
v_gene: TRBV6-5

CDR3nt: TGTGCCAGCAGTCCGGGACTCGGACAGGAGAGTCGGACCCAGTACTTC
CDR3aa: CASSPGLGQESRTQYF
j_gene: TRBJ2-5
len: 16
abundance: many
d_gene: NA
v_gene: TRBV6-5

CDR3nt: TGCGCCAGCAGCATTGTGGGCCGGGGTTACAATGAGCAGTTCTTC
CDR3aa: CASSIVGRGYNEQFF
j_gene: TRBJ2-1
len: 15
abundance: many
d_gene: NA
v_gene: TRBV5-1

CDR3nt: TGCAGTGCTAGGCAGGCTGGGTTTCCAGATACGCAGTATTTT
CDR3aa: CSARQAGFPDTQYF
j_gene: TRBJ2-3
len: 14
abundance: many
d_gene: NA
v_gene: TRBV20-1

CDR3nt: TGTGCCAGCAGCGTGGGGGACCTTGTCAATGAGCAGTTCTTC
CDR3aa: CASSVGDLVNEQFF
j_gene: TRBJ2-1
len: 14
abundance: NA
d_gene: NA
v_gene: TRBV9

CDR3nt: TGTGCCAGCAGCCAAGATCGAACAGGGTTTAGCACTGAAGCTTTCTTT
CDR3aa: CASSQDRTGFSTEAFF
j_gene: TRBJ1-1
len: 16
abundance: NA
d_gene: NA
v_gene: TRBV3-1

CDR3nt: TGCAGCGCGACGGGACTAGGTAGTCACAATGAGCAGTTCTTC
CDR3aa: CSATGLGSHNEQFF
j_gene: TRBJ2-1
len: 14
abundance: many
d_gene: TRBD2
v_gene: TRBV29-1

CDR3nt: TGTGCCAGCAGCCAAGGGGGCAGGGCCACAGATACGCAGTATTTT
CDR3aa: CASSQGGRATDTQYF
j_gene: TRBJ2-3
len: 15
abundance: NA
d_gene: TRBD1
v_gene: TRBV7-6

CDR3nt: TGCGCCAGCAGCTGGACGCAGCGGGGCACCGGGGAGCTGTTTTTT
CDR3aa: CASSWTQRGTGELFF
j_gene: TRBJ2-2
len: 15
abundance: NA
d_gene: TRBD2
v_gene: TRBV5-1

CDR3nt: TGCGCCAGCAGCCCTCCCACAGCACAGCAGTACTTC
CDR3aa: CASSPPTAQQYF
j_gene: TRBJ2-7
len: 12
abundance: many
d_gene: NA
v_gene: TRBV5-1

CDR3nt: TGTGCCAGCAGCCCACCCCTTACTAGCAATGAGCAGTTCTTC
CDR3aa: CASSPPLTSNEQFF
j_gene: TRBJ2-1
len: 14
abundance: NA
d_gene: NA
v_gene: TRBV7-2

CDR3nt: TGTGCCAGCAGTTCCGGACTAGCGGGGGGGCGGCAGTTCTTC
CDR3aa: CASSSGLAGGRQFF
j_gene: TRBJ2-1
len: 14
abundance: many
d_gene: TRBD2
v_gene: TRBV27

CDR3nt: TGTGCCAGCAGTTCGCCCGACAGGGGGGAGAATCAGCCCCAGCATTTT
CDR3aa: CASSSPDRGENQPQHF
j_gene: TRBJ1-5
len: 16
abundance: many
d_gene: TRBD1
v_gene: TRBV28

CDR3nt: TGCGCCGCCGGGACTCATGGCTACACCTTC
CDR3aa: CAAGTHGYTF
j_gene: TRBJ1-2
len: 10
abundance: many
d_gene: NA
v_gene: TRBV5-1

CDR3nt: TGTGCCAGCAGCCAATCTTCTGAAGCTTTCTTT
CDR3aa: CASSQSSEAFF
j_gene: TRBJ1-1
len: 11
abundance: few
d_gene: NA
v_gene: TRBV16

CDR3nt: TGTGCCAGCAGCTTAGGTTCTGAGTATGGCTACACCTTC
CDR3aa: CASSLGSEYGYTF
j_gene: TRBJ1-2
len: 13
abundance: many
d_gene: NA
v_gene: TRBV7-2

CDR3nt: TGCAGTGCTAGAGATCAAGTGACAGGGAATTCACCCCTCCACTTT
CDR3aa: CSARDQVTGNSPLHF
j_gene: TRBJ1-6
len: 15
abundance: many
d_gene: TRBD1
v_gene: TRBV20-1

CDR3nt: TGCGCCAGCAGCCAAGATCTTTGGGCGGTGCCGCCTTACGAGCAGTACTTC
CDR3aa: CASSQDLWAVPPYEQYF
j_gene: TRBJ2-7
len: 17
abundance: many
d_gene: NA
v_gene: TRBV4-3

CDR3nt: TGTGCCAGCAGCCGGGGACTAGGAGAGAGGACCACGCAGTATTTT
CDR3aa: CASSRGLGERTTQYF
j_gene: TRBJ2-3
len: 15
abundance: NA
d_gene: TRBD2
v_gene: TRBV7-2

CDR3nt: TGTGCCAGCAGCTTAAGATTAGGTAGCGTCGATGAAAAACTGTTTTTT
CDR3aa: CASSLRLGSVDEKLFF
j_gene: TRBJ1-4
len: 16
abundance: NA
d_gene: NA
v_gene: TRBV11-2

CDR3nt: TGCAGTGCGGTTAACCGGGGACAGGGGGAAAGGGGTGGGCAGTACTTC
CDR3aa: CSAVNRGQGERGGQYF
j_gene: TRBJ2-5
len: 16
abundance: NA
d_gene: TRBD1
v_gene: TRBV20-1